This is a list of T cell receptor beta chains from one sample in a study of blood T cells in healthy people across ages. TCRdb used MiXCR to reprocess the 5' RACE reads, holding one entry per CDR3 protein. In the table there are about 1 million distinct CDR3 sequences, more than 40% of which are singletons. The specimen was blood. The receptors derive from an older woman in good health. The conserved cysteine and the conserved F or W are not part of the CDR3 here. The order of the fields is CDR3 protein, J gene, V gene.

ASGTQETQY | TRBJ2-5 | TRBV7-7
ASRRGAATNEKLF | TRBJ1-4 | TRBV7-9
ASSYEAGGLNIQY | NA | TRBV6-6
ASSSSSSAGYGKTQY | TRBJ2-5 | TRBV12-3/TRBV12-4
ACSLAGTDSYNEQF | TRBJ2-1 | TRBV11-2
ASSNRVRGGASYEQY | TRBJ2-7 | TRBV21-1
ASSRQPTYNEQF | TRBJ2-1 | TRBV27
ASSLIPQGGNEKLF | TRBJ1-4 | TRBV7-8
ASSPGTGERKLF | TRBJ1-4 | TRBV7-2
ASRPTGSYNSPLH | TRBJ1-6 | TRBV11-2
SADDTNTEAF | TRBJ1-1 | TRBV29-1
ASSQIAGATYEQY | TRBJ2-7 | TRBV4-1
ASSLPGLAEAF | TRBJ1-1 | TRBV11-1
ASMTSREPLRTDTQY | TRBJ2-3 | TRBV7-8
ASSWGELYGYT | TRBJ1-2 | TRBV28